The source of this T cell receptor (beta chain) is a study of blood T cells in healthy people across ages. A second PCR of 7 to 11 cycles used a sample-barcoded 5' primer and a J-beta primer mix. A single record per CDR3 protein comes from TCRdb applying MiXCR to the 5' RACE reads. This table has more than 450,000 distinct CDR3 sequences, around 27% appearing once. The CDR3 is made up of 14 amino acids. V shed 1 base and J shed 4 bases, with 10 bases lying between them. CDR1 is LNHDA, CDR2 SQIVND, per germline (reference sequence). This clonotype was seen a handful of times. These same data were also listed under a study on T cells of mothers and their children.

Sample: blood. This sequence was found in a boy younger than 10 in good health. The chain carries TRBV19 and TRBJ1-2; no definite D call. The CDR3 is CASSIAVEGYGYTF. CDR3 bases: TGTGCCAGTAGTATAGCAGTGGAGGGCTATGGCTACACCTTC.